Given below is one TCR beta chain in context. The CDR3 covers 14 residues. Germline values: CDR1 SGHTA, CDR2 FQGTGA. V lost 5 bases to trimming and J lost 7 bases; unmatched junction nucleotides: 3. This record belongs to a study of blood T cell repertoires in COVID-19. Looking at the study overall: Both acute and convalescent COVID-19 samples were obtained from the United States, Italy and Spain. PBMCs, B-cell-depleted T cells, or T cells provided the cDNA or gDNA that made up the material.

Under the authors' procedure: Estimated nucleated cell counts came from reference gene primer amplification. Repertoires were generated with immunoSEQ multiplex PCR, while TCRdb's copy carries only in-frame clones and drops some. Clonal size and the V and J genes are those of that table, whereas D and trimming came from the DNA. The sample holds 150,000 or so clones; 70% to 80% are singletons and the top ten take approximately 4.5%. Sequencing was carried out using peripheral blood. The rearrangement uses TRBV7-3 and TRBJ1-6; 9 bases agree with TRBD1. The sequence derives from a woman of 80 years or more with active or convalescent COVID-19. CDR3 in amino acids: CASSPGQGNSPLHF. CDR3 nucleotide sequence: TGTGCCAGCAGCCCCGGACAGGGGAATTCACCCCTCCACTTT.